This TCR beta chain was observed in a study of blood T cell repertoires in COVID-19. Study-level background: COVID-19 samples collected from the United States, Italy and Spain covered acute and convalescent phases.

The CDR3 has 12 residues. The V and J ends lost 10 bases and 14 bases respectively, with 18 bases between them. Germline CDR1 reads LNHDA; CDR2 reads SQIVND (reference sequence). Assay used: immunoSEQ multiplex PCR; TCRdb lists only in-frame clones, some missing. The data contain some 70,000 clones, approximately 83% of them singletons. The material sequenced was peripheral blood. The rearrangement uses TRBV19 and TRBJ1-6; D is uncertain. The receptor was derived from a man at least 80 years old with acute or convalescent COVID-19. The DNA of the CDR3 is TGTGCCACCTCTCCACCGGGAGCGGCCCTCCACTTT. This sequence encodes CATSPPGAALHF.